Below are 11 T cell receptor beta chains sequenced from a single sample in a study of regulatory T cells in long-lasting Graves disease. As for time point: newly diagnosed GD, antithyroid drugs for less than 3 months. Generation of the TCR library employed RNA extracted from PBMCs. To make TCR beta libraries, researchers used iRepertoire HTBI primers and Arm-PCR of CDR3 regions. One entry per CDR3 protein, called by TCRdb with MiXCR from the multiplex PCR reads. The sample comprises fewer than 500,000 distinct CDR3 sequences, 15% to 20% of which are singletons, and 12% rests with the top ten. The same sample was also used in a study of T cells in Graves' hyperthyroidism and ophthalmopathy.

Specimen: peripheral blood mononuclear cells (PBMCs), collected at new diagnosis, from a patient treated with antithyroid drugs. The receptors originated from a man in his forties or fifties with Graves disease.

This clonotype was recorded many times. The chain has TRBV27 and TRBJ2-7; TRBD2 aligns across 9 bases. J lost 6 bases, V lost 5 bases, and 8 bases had no gene match. The germline V gene encodes CDR1 MNHEY and CDR2 SMNVEV (reference sequence). The CDR3 totals 14 residues. CDR3 DNA: TGTGCCAGCAGTATAGTAGCGGGAGTCGGCGAGCAGTACTTC. Its protein is CASSIVAGVGEQYF.

This clonotype has only a few counts. The chain uses TRBV14 and TRBJ1-5; D is unresolved. CDR3 size: 15 residues. Germline assignment: CDR1 SGHDN and CDR2 FVKESK. Trimming shortened V by 3 bases and J by 4 bases, and 13 bases separated the two germline ends. The CDR3 here is CASSQPDSPNQPQHF. The CDR3 DNA reads TGTGCCAGCAGCCAGCCGGACTCGCCTAATCAGCCCCAGCATTTT.

This clonotype has a count of ten or more. V is TRBV27 and J is TRBJ2-5; D may be TRBD2 (6 bases). This CDR3 region has 13 residues. Germline-derived CDR1 and CDR2 are MNHEY and SMNVEV (reference sequence). With 7 bases removed from V and 2 bases from J, the gap between germline ends came to 11 bases. CDR3: CASTSGHQETQYF. CDR3 nucleotides: TGTGCCAGCACGAGCGGGCATCAAGAGACCCAGTACTTC.

The table lists this clonotype with many counts. DNA of the CDR3: TGTGCCAGCAGCCAGGGACTAGCGGGCTACGAGCAGTACTTC. Translated, it gives CASSQGLAGYEQYF. The chain couples TRBV3-1 to TRBJ2-7; TRBD2 aligns across 12 bases. This CDR3 has 14 amino acids. Germline V gene lookup returns CDR1 LGHDT and CDR2 YNNKEL (reference sequence). Unmatched junction bases numbered 0, after V lost 3 bases and J lost 3 bases.

This clonotype was recorded a few times. The V and J genes are TRBV6-1 and TRBJ2-1; TRBD2 agrees at 7 bases. The CDR3 runs to 14 residues. Trimming took 6 bases from V and 7 from J; bases not matched to a gene: 9. Germline V gene lookup returns CDR1 MNHNS and CDR2 SASEGT. The DNA of the CDR3 is TGTGCCAGCAGAGAGCGCATGGGGGGGAATGAGCAGTTCTTC. It is translated as CASRERMGGNEQFF.

This clonotype was recorded at least ten times. The chain has TRBV12-3 or TRBV12-4 and TRBJ1-5; D is undetermined. The ends were cut back, 0 bases at V and 3 bases at J, with 3 bases in the middle. This CDR3 has 13 residues. In DNA, the CDR3 is TGTGCCAGCAGTTTAGCAGACAATCAGCCCCAGCATTTT. Translating it yields CASSLADNQPQHF.

The gene calls are TRBV20-1 and TRBJ1-1; D is ambiguous. V dropped 4 bases and J dropped 10 bases, with 19 bases sitting between them. CDR3 length equals 13 residues. Germline V lookup: CDR1 DFQATT, CDR2 SNEGSKA (reference sequence). This CDR3 reads CSAIRTPPGRAFF. CDR3 in DNA: TGCAGTGCTATTCGGACCCCACCGGGGAGAGCTTTCTTT.

This clonotype came up many times. The CDR3 region is CASRVDRVLDEAFF. In nucleotides, the CDR3 is TGTGCCAGCAGGGTCGACAGGGTGCTCGATGAAGCTTTCTTT. The J gene is TRBJ1-1, the V gene TRBV2, with TRBD1 matching 7 bases. The CDR3 is 14 amino acids. Trimming cost V 6 bases and J 7 bases; bases outside gene matches: 11. Germline V CDR1 and CDR2: SNHLY, FYNNEI.

This clonotype was counted ten times or more. The chain links TRBV7-2 to TRBJ2-1, with 8 nucleotides matching TRBD2. V trimming: 8 bases; J trimming: 1 base; junction bases outside the gene matches: 7. This CDR3 spans 15 amino acids. In germline, CDR1 is SGHTA, CDR2 FQGNSA. Here the CDR3 DNA reads TGTGCCAGCGTACTGAGCGGGAGTTCCTACAATGAGCAGTTCTTC. It specifies CASVLSGSSYNEQFF.

This clonotype has more than one count but fewer than ten. The chain has TRBV20-1 and TRBJ2-3; a weak D match, TRBD2 (5 bases). CDR1 is DFQATT, CDR2 SNEGSKA, per germline (reference sequence). The V end lost 1 base, the J end lost 1 base, and 12 bases lay between the germline ends. The CDR3 contains 15 residues. The DNA of the CDR3 is TGCAGTGCTAGAGTCGCTAGGCGGGGCACAGATACGCAGTATTTT. It translates to CSARVARRGTDTQYF.

In this sample, this clonotype turned up many times. The chain has TRBV30 and TRBJ2-5, with a possible D match to TRBD1 (5 bases). CDR3 length equals 13 residues. V was clipped by 1 base and J by 5 bases, with 11 bases between them. Germline V gene lookup returns CDR1 GTSNPN and CDR2 SVGIG (reference sequence). CDR3 loop: CAWSGQPGETQYF. CDR3 bases: TGTGCCTGGAGTGGACAGCCCGGGGAGACCCAGTACTTC.